This note documents a single T cell receptor (beta chain) sequence. Its antigen is as yet unknown. This specimen belongs to a study of regulatory T cells. The primer mix had 52 TRBV and 13 TRBJ primers. Assay used: immunoSEQ multiplex PCR; TCRdb lists only in-frame clones, some missing. The sample has almost 30,000 clones, approximately 90% seen once. This CDR3 has 14 amino acids. CDR1 and CDR2 from the germline V gene are MNHNY and SVGAGI (reference sequence). Trimming removed 6 bases from V and 8 bases from J; junction bases left unmatched: 7. Study results and limitations: Hydrophobic residues at CDR3 positions 6 and 7 were enriched in conventional CD4+ T cells of CD3G-deficient patients. Regulatory T cells showed the strongest V-J pair restriction and V/J gene skewing among patient repertoires.

A couple of CD3G-deficient patients had more severe autoimmunity; all had some. CD4+ T cells were divided by sorting: CD25-high CD127-low Tregs, CD25-low CD127-high conventional cells. The V call is TRBV6-6, the J call TRBJ1-2, with 12 bases fitting TRBD1. The sequence came from a person under 30 with CD3G deficiency. The sequenced sample was conventional CD4+ T cells sorted from blood. DNA of the CDR3: TGTGCCAGCAGGCCGGGACAGGGGGCCAGAGGCTACACCTTC. This translates into CASRPGQGARGYTF.